This entry describes one T cell receptor (beta chain). This sample is drawn from a study of T cell changes during pregnancy in multiple sclerosis. V was clipped by 4 bases and J by 6 bases, with 10 bases between them. Per the germline V gene, CDR1 is SGHDN and CDR2 is FVKESK. The CDR3 has 14 residues. TCRdb keeps only in-frame clones here, not all; method: immunoSEQ multiplex PCR. The table includes tens of thousands of clones, roughly 91% detected once. The chain recombines TRBV14 with TRBJ1-6; D may be TRBD1 (5 bases). The specimen comprised peripheral blood, sampled after pregnancy. This TCR came from a female donor in good health, enrolled as a control in a pregnancy study. CDR3 sequence: CASSPLGGNSPLHF. The CDR3 nucleotides read TGTGCCAGCAGCCCCTTGGGGGGTAATTCACCCCTCCACTTT. The full variable domain, with the rest looked up from reference TRBV14 and TRBJ1-6, is EAGVTQFPSHSVIEKGQTVTLRCDPISGHDNLYWYRRVMGKEIKFLLHFVKESKQDESGMPNNRFLAERTGGTYSTLKVQPAELEDSGVYFCASSPLGGNSPLHFGNGTRLTVT.